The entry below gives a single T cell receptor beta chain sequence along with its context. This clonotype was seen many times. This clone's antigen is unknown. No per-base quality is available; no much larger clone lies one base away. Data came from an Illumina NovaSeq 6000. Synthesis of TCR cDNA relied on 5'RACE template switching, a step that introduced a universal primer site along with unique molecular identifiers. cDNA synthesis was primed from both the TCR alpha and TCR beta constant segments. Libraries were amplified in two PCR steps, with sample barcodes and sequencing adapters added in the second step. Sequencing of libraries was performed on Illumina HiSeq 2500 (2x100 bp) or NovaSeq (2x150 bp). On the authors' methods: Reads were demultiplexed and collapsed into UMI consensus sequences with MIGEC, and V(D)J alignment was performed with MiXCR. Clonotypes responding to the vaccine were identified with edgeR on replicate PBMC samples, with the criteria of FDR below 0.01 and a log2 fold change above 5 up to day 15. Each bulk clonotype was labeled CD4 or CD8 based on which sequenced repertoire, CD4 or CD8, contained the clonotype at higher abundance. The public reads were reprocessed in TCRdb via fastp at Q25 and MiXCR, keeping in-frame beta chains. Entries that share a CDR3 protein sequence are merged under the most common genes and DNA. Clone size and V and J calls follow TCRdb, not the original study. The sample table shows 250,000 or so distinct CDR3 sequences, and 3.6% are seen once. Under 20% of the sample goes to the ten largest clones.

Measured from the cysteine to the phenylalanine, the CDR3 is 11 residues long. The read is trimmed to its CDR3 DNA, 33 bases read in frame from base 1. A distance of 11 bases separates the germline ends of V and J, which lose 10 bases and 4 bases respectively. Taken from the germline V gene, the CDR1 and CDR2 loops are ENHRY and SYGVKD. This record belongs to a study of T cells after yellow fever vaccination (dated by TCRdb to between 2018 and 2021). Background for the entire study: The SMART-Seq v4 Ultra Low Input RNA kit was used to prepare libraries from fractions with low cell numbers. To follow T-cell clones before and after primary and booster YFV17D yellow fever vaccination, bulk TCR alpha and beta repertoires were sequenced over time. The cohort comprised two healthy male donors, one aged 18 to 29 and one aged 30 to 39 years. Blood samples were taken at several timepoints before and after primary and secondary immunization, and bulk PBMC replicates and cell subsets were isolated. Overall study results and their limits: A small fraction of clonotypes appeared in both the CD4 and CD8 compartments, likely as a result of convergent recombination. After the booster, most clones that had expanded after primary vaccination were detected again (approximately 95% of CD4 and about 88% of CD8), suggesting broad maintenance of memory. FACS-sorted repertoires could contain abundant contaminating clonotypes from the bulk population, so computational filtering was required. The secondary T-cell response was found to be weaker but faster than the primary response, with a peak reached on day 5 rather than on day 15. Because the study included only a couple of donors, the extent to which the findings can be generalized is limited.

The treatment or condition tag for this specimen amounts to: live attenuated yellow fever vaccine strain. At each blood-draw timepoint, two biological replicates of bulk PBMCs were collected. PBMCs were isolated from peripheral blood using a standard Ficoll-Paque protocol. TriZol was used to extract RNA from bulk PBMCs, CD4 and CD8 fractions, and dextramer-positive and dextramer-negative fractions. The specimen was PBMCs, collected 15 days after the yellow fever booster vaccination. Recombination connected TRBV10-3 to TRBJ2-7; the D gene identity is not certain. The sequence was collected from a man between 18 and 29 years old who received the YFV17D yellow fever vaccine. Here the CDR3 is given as CATRTSYEQYF. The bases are TGTGCCACCCGTACCTCTTACGAGCAGTACTTC.